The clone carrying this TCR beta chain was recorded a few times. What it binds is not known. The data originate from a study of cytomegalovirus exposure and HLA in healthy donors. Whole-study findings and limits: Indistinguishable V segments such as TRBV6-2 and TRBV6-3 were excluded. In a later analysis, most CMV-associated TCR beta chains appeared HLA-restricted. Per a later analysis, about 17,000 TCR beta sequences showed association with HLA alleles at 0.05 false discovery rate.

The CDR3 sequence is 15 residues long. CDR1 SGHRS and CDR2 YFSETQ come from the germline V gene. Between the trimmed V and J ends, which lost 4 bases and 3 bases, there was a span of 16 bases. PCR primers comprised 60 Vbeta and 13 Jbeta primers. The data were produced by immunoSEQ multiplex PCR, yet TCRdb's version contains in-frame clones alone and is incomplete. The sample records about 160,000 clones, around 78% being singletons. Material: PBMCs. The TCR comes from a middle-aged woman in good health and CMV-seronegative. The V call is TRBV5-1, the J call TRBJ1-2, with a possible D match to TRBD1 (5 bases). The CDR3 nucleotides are TGCGCCAGCAGCAATTACCTGGAAGGGGACTATGGCTACACCTTC. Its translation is CASSNYLEGDYGYTF.